This TCR beta chain derives from a study of blood T cell repertoires in COVID-19. The wider study: Samples taken during acute and convalescent COVID-19 were collected in the United States, Italy and Spain.

Sequenced by immunoSEQ multiplex PCR; TCRdb stores in-frame clones only, minus some. The table lists 90,000 or so clones, about 90% of them singletons. Germline trimming cut 3 bases from V and 6 bases from J; bases unmatched to any gene: 4. The CDR3 runs 15 residues. The germline gives CDR1 KGHDR, CDR2 SFDVKD. Specimen: peripheral blood. The TCR originated in a human donor with active COVID-19. The donor label of this sample is uncertain. The chain joins TRBV24-1 to TRBJ2-2, with 9 bases that match TRBD1. Written as DNA, the CDR3 is TGTGCCACCAGTGATCCCGGGACAGGGTCCGGGGAGCTGTTTTTT. The encoded protein is CATSDPGTGSGELFF.